This T cell receptor beta chain was sequenced during a study of T cell responses to AZD1222 COVID-19 vaccine. Study-level findings and limits: Repertoires were obtained solely post-peak T cell response. White British donors predominated, females outnumbered males, and clonal diversity was possibly underestimated. There were vaccine-associated CD4 TCRs across spike, dominant at 160-218 and 743-854. The study reported that nearly half of spike-specific TCRs target unmutated variant regions.

The sample holds a few counts of this clone. The antigen is unknown. Clones were sequenced by immunoSEQ multiplex PCR, and TCRdb holds only the in-frame ones, with some missing. The table shows around 89,000 clones, with over 75% occurring only once. This sample comprised peripheral blood, obtained on day 0 of AZD1222 vaccination. This sequence originates from an adult in good health.

In DNA form, the CDR3 reads TGTGCCAGCAGCCCGGAGCTGGGACGGCTTGAAGCTTTCTTT. Its protein product is CASSPELGRLEAFF. The V call is TRBV5-4, the J call TRBJ1-1, with D maybe TRBD1 (5 bases). Germline V gene data show CDR1 as SGHNT and CDR2 as YYREEE (reference sequence). The CDR3 is 14 amino acids. The V gene lost 4 bases and the J gene lost 7 bases, with 17 bases spanning the gap.